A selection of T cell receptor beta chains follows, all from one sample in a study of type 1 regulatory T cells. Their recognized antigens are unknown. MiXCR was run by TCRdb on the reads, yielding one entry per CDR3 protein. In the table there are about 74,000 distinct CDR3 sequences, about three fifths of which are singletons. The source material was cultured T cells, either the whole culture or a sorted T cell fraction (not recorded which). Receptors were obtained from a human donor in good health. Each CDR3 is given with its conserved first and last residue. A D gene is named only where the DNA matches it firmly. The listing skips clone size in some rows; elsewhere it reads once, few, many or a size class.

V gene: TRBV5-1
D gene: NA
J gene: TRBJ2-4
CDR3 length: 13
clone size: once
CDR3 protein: CASERSAKNIQYF
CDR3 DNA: TGCGCCAGCGAAAGGTCCGCCAAAAACATTCAGTACTTC

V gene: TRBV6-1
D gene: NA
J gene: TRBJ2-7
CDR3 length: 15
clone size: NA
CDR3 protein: CASSPVAASSYEQYF
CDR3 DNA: TGTGCCAGCAGCCCCGTGGCGGCAAGCTCCTACGAGCAGTACTTC

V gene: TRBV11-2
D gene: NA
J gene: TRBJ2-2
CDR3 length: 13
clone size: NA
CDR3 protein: CASSFSQVGELFF
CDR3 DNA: TGTGCCAGCAGCTTCTCGCAGGTCGGGGAGCTGTTTTTT

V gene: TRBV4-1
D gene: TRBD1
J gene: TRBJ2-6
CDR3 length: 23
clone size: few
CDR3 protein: CASSQGGSWGTGVLSSGANVLTF
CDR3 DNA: TGCGCCAGCAGCCAAGGAGGGTCGTGGGGGACAGGGGTATTATCCTCTGGGGCCAACGTCCTGACTTTC

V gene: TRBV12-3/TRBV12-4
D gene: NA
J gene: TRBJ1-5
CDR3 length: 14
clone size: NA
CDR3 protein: CASSYRDGGQPQHF
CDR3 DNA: TGTGCCAGCAGTTACAGGGACGGGGGTCAGCCCCAGCATTTT

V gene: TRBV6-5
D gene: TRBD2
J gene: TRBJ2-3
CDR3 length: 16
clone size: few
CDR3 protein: CASSYFASGSTDTQYF
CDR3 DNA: TGTGCCAGCAGTTACTTTGCTAGCGGGAGCACAGATACGCAGTATTTT

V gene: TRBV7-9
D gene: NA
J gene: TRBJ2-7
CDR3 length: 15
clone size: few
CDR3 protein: CASSQHDSVSYEQYF
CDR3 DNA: TGTGCCAGCAGCCAGCACGACTCGGTTTCCTACGAGCAGTACTTC

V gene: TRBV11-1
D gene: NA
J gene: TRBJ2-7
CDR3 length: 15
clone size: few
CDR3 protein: CASSTGPSYSYEQYF
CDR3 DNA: TGTGCCAGCAGCACGGGACCGAGCTACTCCTACGAGCAGTACTTC

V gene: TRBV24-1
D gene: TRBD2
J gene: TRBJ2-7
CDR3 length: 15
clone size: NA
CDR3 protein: CATSATGTSGYEQYF
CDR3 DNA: TGTGCCACCAGTGCAACCGGGACTAGCGGCTACGAGCAGTACTTC

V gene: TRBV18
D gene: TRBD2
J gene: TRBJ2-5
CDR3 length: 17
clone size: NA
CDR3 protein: CASSPPGLAGGGETQYF
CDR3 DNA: TGTGCCAGCTCACCACCGGGACTAGCGGGAGGAGGGGAGACCCAGTACTTC

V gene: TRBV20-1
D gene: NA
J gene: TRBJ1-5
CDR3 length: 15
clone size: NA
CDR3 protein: CSAREAGPTNQPQHF
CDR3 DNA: TGCAGTGCTAGAGAAGCCGGCCCAACAAATCAGCCCCAGCATTTT

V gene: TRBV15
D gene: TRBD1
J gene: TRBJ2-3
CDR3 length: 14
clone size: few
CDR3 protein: CATSRDRAADTQYF
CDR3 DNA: TGTGCCACCAGCAGGGACAGGGCGGCAGATACGCAGTATTTT

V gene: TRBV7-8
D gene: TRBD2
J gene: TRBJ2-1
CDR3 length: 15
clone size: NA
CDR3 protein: CASNSGLAGGGEQFF
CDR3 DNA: TGTGCCAGCAACTCTGGACTAGCGGGAGGAGGGGAGCAGTTCTTC

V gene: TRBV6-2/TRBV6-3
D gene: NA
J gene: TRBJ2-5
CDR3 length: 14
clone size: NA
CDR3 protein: CASSYSRVQETQYF
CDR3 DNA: TGTGCCAGCAGTTACTCCCGGGTACAAGAGACCCAGTACTTC

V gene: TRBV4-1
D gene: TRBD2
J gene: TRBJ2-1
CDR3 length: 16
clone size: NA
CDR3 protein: CASSRTLAGGVNEQFF
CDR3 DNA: TGCGCCAGCAGCCGCACTTTAGCGGGAGGGGTCAATGAGCAGTTCTTC

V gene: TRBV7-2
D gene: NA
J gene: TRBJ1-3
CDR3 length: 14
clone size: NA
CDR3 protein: CASSSPVSGNTIYF
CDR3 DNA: TGTGCCAGCAGCTCACCTGTCTCTGGAAACACCATATATTTT

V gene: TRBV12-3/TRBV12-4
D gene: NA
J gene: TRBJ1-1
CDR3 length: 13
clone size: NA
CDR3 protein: CASSVLGGTEAFF
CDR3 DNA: TGTGCCAGCAGTGTGCTCGGTGGCACTGAAGCTTTCTTT

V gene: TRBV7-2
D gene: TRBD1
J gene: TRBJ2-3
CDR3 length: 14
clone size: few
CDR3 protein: CASSQGQYTDTQYF
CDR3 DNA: TGTGCCAGCAGCCAGGGACAGTACACAGATACGCAGTATTTT

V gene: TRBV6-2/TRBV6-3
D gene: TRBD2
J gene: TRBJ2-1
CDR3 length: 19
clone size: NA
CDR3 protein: CASSPESGLASGIYNEQFF
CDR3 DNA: TGTGCCAGCAGTCCGGAGTCAGGTCTGGCTAGCGGGATCTACAATGAGCAGTTCTTC

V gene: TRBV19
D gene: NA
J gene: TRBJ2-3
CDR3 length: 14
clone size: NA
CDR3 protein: CASSIGVDTDTQYF
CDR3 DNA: TGTGCCAGTAGTATCGGGGTTGACACAGATACGCAGTATTTT

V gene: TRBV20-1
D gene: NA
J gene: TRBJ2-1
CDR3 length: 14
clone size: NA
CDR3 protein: CSARSRGENNEQFF
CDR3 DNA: TGCAGTGCCCGCTCGCGAGGAGAAAACAATGAGCAGTTCTTC

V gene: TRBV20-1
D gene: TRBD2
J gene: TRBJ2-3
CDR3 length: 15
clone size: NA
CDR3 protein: CSASGTSGKADTQYF
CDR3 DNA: TGCAGTGCTTCCGGGACTAGCGGGAAAGCAGATACGCAGTATTTT

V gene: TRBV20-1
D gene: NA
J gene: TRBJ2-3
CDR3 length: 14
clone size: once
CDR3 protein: CSARAGVGTDTQYF
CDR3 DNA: TGCAGTGCTAGAGCAGGGGTTGGCACAGATACGCAGTATTTT

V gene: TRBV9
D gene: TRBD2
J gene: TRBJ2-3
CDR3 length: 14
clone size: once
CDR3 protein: CASSSAGATDTQYF
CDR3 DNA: TGTGCCAGCAGCTCAGCGGGGGCCACAGATACGCAGTATTTT

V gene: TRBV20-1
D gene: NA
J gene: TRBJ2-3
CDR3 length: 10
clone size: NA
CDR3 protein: CSARKDTQYF
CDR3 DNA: TGCAGTGCTAGAAAAGATACGCAGTATTTT

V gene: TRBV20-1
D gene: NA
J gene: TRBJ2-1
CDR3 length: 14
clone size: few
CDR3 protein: CSALRGQPYNEQFF
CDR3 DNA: TGCAGTGCCCTCCGTGGGCAACCCTACAATGAGCAGTTCTTC

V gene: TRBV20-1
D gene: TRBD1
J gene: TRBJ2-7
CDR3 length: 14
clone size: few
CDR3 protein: CSARGADRGYEQYF
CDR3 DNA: TGCAGTGCTAGGGGGGCGGACAGGGGCTACGAGCAGTACTTC

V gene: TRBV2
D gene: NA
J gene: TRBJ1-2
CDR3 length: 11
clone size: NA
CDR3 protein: CASGMGYGYTF
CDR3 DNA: TGTGCCAGCGGGATGGGATATGGCTACACCTTC

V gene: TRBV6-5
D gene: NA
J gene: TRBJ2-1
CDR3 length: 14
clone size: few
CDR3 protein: CASSYSMLYNEQFF
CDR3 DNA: TGTGCCAGCAGTTACTCGATGCTTTACAATGAGCAGTTCTTC

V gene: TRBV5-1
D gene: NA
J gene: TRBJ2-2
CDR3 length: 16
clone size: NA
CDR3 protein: CATASTGTVNTGELFF
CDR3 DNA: TGCGCCACCGCCTCGACCGGGACGGTGAACACCGGGGAGTTGTTTTTT

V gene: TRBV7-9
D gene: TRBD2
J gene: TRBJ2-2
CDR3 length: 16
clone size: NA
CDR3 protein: CASSRIAGVDTGELFF
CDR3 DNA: TGTGCCAGCAGTAGAATAGCGGGAGTTGACACCGGGGAGCTGTTTTTT

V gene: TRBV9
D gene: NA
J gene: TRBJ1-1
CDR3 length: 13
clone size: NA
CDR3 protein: CASSVDPGTEAFF
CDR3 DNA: TGTGCCAGCAGCGTAGATCCCGGGACTGAAGCTTTCTTT

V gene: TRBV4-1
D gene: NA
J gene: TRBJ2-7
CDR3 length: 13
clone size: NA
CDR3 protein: CASSPRAWYEQYF
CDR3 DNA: TGCGCCAGCAGCCCCCGAGCCTGGTACGAGCAGTACTTC

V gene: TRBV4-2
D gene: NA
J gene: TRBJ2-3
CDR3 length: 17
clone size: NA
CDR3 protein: CASSQELLALRADTQYF
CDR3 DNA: TGTGCCAGCAGCCAAGAACTACTAGCACTAAGGGCAGATACGCAGTATTTT

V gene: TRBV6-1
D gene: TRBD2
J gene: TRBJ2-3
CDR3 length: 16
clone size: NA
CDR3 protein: CASSERAGGIADTQYF
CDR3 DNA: TGTGCCAGCAGTGAGCGAGCGGGAGGGATCGCAGATACGCAGTATTTT

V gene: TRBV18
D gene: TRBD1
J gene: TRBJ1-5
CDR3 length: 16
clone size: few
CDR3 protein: CASSPLQGGGNQPQHF
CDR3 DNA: TGTGCCAGCTCACCATTACAGGGGGGTGGCAATCAGCCCCAGCATTTT

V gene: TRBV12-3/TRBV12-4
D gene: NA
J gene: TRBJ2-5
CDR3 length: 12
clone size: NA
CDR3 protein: CASSQTFETQYF
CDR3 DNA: TGTGCCAGCAGCCAGACATTCGAGACCCAGTACTTC

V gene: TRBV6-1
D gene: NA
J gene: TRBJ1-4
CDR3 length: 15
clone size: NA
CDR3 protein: CASKREYSTNEKLFF
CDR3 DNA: TGTGCCAGCAAGAGGGAATATTCAACTAATGAAAAACTGTTTTTT

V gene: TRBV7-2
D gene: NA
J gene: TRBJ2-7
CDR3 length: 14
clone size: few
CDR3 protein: CASSSNRAAYEQYF
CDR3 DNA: TGTGCCAGCAGCTCAAACCGGGCGGCCTACGAGCAGTACTTC

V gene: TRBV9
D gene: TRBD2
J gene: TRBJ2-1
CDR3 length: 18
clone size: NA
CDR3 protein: CASSVVGSGTGGYNEQFF
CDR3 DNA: TGTGCCAGCAGCGTAGTGGGTAGCGGGACTGGAGGCTACAATGAGCAGTTCTTC

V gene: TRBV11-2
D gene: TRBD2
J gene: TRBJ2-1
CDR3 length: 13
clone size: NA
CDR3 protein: CASSVRLAGGLFF
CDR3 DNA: TGTGCCAGCTCTGTACGGCTAGCGGGAGGGCTGTTCTTC

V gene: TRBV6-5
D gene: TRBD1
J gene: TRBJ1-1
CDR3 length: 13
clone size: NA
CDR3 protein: CASRPPGQVEAFF
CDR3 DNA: TGTGCCAGCAGACCACCGGGACAGGTCGAAGCTTTCTTT

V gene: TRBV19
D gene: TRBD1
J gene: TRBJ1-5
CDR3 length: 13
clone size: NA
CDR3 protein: CASSRDRNQPQHF
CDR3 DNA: TGTGCCAGTAGCCGGGACAGAAATCAGCCCCAGCATTTT

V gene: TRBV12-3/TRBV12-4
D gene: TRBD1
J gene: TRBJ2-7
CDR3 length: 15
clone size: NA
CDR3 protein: CASSLQRGPSYEQYF
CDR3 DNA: TGTGCCAGCAGTTTGCAAAGGGGGCCCTCGTACGAGCAGTACTTC

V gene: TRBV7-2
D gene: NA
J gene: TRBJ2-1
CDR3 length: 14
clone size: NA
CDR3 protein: CASSPRGDRDEQFF
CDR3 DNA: TGTGCCAGCAGCCCACGCGGGGATAGGGATGAGCAGTTCTTC

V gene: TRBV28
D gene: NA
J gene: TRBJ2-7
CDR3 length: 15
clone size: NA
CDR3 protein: CASSFLRRTTYEQYF
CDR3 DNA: TGTGCCAGCAGCTTTCTTAGGCGAACAACCTACGAGCAGTACTTC

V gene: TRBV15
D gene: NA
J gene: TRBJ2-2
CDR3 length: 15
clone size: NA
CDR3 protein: CATSGGQIYTGELFF
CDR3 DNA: TGTGCCACCAGCGGCGGACAGATCTACACCGGGGAGCTGTTTTTT

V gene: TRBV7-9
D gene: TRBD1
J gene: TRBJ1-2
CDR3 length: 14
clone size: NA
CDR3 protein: CASSLAGQLYGYTF
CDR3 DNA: TGTGCCAGCAGCTTAGCGGGACAGCTCTATGGCTACACCTTC

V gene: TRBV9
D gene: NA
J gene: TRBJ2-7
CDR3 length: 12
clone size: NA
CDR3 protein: CASSLVGGEQYF
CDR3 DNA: TGTGCCAGCAGCCTAGTGGGGGGCGAGCAGTACTTC

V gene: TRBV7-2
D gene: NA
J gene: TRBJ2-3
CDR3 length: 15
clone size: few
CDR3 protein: CASSLGRPSTDTQYF
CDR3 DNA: TGTGCCAGCAGCTTAGGGCGGCCGAGCACAGATACGCAGTATTTT

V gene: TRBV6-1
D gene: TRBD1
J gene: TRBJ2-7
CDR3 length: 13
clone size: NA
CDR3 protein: CASRGTASYEQYF
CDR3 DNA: TGTGCCAGCAGAGGGACAGCATCCTACGAGCAGTACTTC

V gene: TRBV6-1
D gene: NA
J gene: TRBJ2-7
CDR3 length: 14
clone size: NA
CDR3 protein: CASCGAAKPYEQYF
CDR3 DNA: TGTGCCAGCTGTGGGGCCGCTAAGCCCTACGAGCAGTACTTC

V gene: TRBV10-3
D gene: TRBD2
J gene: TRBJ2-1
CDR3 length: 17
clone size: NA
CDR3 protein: CAISGGTSGSSYNEQFF
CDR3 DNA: TGTGCCATCAGCGGCGGGACTAGCGGGAGCTCCTACAATGAGCAGTTCTTC

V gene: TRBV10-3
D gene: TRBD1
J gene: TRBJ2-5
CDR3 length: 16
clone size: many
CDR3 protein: CAIRGQGRGWAETQYF
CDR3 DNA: TGTGCCATCCGGGGACAGGGCCGTGGATGGGCGGAGACCCAGTACTTC

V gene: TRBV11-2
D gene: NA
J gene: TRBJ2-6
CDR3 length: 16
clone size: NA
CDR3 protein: CVSSLAGLSGANVLTF
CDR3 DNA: TGTGTCAGCAGCTTAGCTGGGTTATCTGGGGCCAACGTCCTGACTTTC

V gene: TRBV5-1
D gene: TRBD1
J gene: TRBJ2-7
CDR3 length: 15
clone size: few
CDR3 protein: CASSPGTGGWHEQYF
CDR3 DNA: TGCGCCAGCAGCCCCGGGACAGGGGGCTGGCACGAGCAGTACTTC

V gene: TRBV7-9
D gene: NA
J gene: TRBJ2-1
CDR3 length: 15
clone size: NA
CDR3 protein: CASSLARGLNNEQFF
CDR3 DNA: TGTGCCAGCAGCTTAGCCAGGGGTTTGAACAATGAGCAGTTCTTC

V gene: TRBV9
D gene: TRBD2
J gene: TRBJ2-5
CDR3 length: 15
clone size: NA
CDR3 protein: CASTRTSGGGETQYF
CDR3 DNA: TGTGCCAGCACCCGGACTAGCGGAGGGGGGGAGACCCAGTACTTC

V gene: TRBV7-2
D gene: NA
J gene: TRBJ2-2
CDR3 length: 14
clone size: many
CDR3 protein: CASSLMRATGELFF
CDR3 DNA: TGTGCCAGCAGCTTAATGAGGGCTACCGGGGAGCTGTTTTTT

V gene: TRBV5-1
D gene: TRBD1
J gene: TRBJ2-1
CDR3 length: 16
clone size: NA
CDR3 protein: CASSLAGTGTYNEQFF
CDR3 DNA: TGCGCCAGCAGCTTGGCCGGGACAGGGACCTACAATGAGCAGTTCTTC